Each of the 26 T cell receptor beta chains below was sequenced from the same sample in a study of cytomegalovirus exposure and HLA in healthy donors. Primers included in the PCR were 60 Vbeta and 13 Jbeta primers. Assay: immunoSEQ multiplex PCR; the TCRdb copy retains only in-frame clones and omits some. This sample has fewer than 250,000 clones, with 70% to 75% found just once. Specimen: PBMCs. The source of these receptors is a woman aged 25 to 39 in good health and CMV-seropositive.

The J gene is TRBJ1-2, the V gene TRBV9, with a weak D call TRBD1 (5 bases). This CDR3 contains 10 residues. The germline gives CDR1 SGDLS, CDR2 YYNGEE. V shed 6 bases and J shed 6 bases, with 6 bases lying between them. The CDR3 here is CASKGDGYTF. CDR3 nucleotide sequence: TGTGCCAGCAAAGGGGATGGCTACACCTTC. Full variable domain (missing parts from reference TRBV9 and TRBJ1-2): DSGVTQTPKHLITATGQRVTLRCSPRSGDLSVYWYQQSLDQGLQFLIQYYNGEERAKGNILERFSAQQFPDLHSELNLSSLELGDSALYFCASKGDGYTFGSGTRLTVV.

J is TRBJ2-5 and V is TRBV6-5, with a tentative D call TRBD1 (5 bases). Gene TRBJ2-7 matches the end of the DNA better, so the J call may be wrong. The CDR3 spans 12 residues. Germline lookup yields CDR1 MNHEY and CDR2 SVGAGI. Here the CDR3 DNA reads TGTGCCAGCACAGGGCTATACTACGAGCAGTACTTC. It is translated as CASTGLYYEQYF.

The V gene is TRBV10-3, the J gene TRBJ1-2, with D possibly being TRBD1 (6 bases). CDR1 ENHRY and CDR2 SYGVKD come from the germline V gene. The length of the CDR3 is 14 residues. V lost 4 bases and J 8 bases, leaving 17 bases between the germline ends. CDR3 sequence: CAISGTDQEGGYTF. As DNA, the CDR3 is TGTGCCATCAGTGGGACAGATCAAGAGGGCGGCTACACCTTC.

The chain is built from TRBV11-2 and TRBJ2-1; D is perhaps TRBD2 (5 bases). Trimming stripped 4 bases from V and 15 bases from J, with 16 bases between. Germline V gives CDR1 SGHAT, CDR2 FQNNGV. The CDR3 is 12 amino acids. The CDR3 spells CASSSSSQVRFF. The CDR3 region has the DNA TGTGCCAGCAGCTCCTCTAGCCAGGTACGGTTCTTC.

The V gene is TRBV28, the J gene TRBJ2-1; 9 bases line up with TRBD1. The CDR3 loop spans 17 amino acids. The J segment lost 7 bases and the V segment lost 5 bases, leaving 15 bases of the junction unmatched. CDR1 MDHEN and CDR2 SYDVKM come from the germline V gene. The CDR3 coding sequence is TGTGCCAGCAGTACCACCCTACAGGGGGCGATTGGGAATGAGCAGTTCTTC. As protein: CASSTTLQGAIGNEQFF. The full variable domain, in which reference TRBV28 and TRBJ2-1 provide the parts outside the CDR3, is DVKVTQSSRYLVKRTGEKVFLECVQDMDHENMFWYRQDPGLGLRLIYFSYDVKMKEKGDIPEGYSVSREKKERFSLILESASTNQTSMYLCASSTTLQGAIGNEQFFGPGTRLTVL.

The rearrangement links TRBV6-1 to TRBJ2-5, with D possibly matching TRBD1 (6 bases). The CDR3 has 14 residues. Germline V gives CDR1 MNHNS, CDR2 SASEGT. Deletions cut 6 bases from V and 0 bases from J, with 11 bases between. CDR3 in DNA: TGTGCCAGCAGATACAGGGTTAACCAAGAGACCCAGTACTTC. As protein: CASRYRVNQETQYF.

The chain employs TRBV6-4 and TRBJ2-3; the match to TRBD2 covers 9 bases. The germline gives CDR1 MRHNA, CDR2 SNTAGT. V shed 6 bases and J 4 bases; nucleotides not matched to a gene: 11. CDR3 length: 16 amino acids. CDR3 protein: CASSGRRGRVADTQYF. The DNA for the CDR3 is TGTGCCAGCAGCGGACGTCGCGGGAGGGTCGCAGATACGCAGTATTTT.

The chain joins TRBV10-3 to TRBJ2-1; 16 nucleotides agree with TRBD2. The junction had 5 bases not matched to a gene; V was cut back by 6 bases and J by 6 bases. The CDR3 sequence is 16 residues long. Germline loops: CDR1 ENHRY, CDR2 SYGVKD. CDR3 nucleotides: TGTGCCATCAGAGACGGGACTAGCGGGAGGGCCAATGAGCAGTTCTTC. It codes for CAIRDGTSGRANEQFF.

The rearrangement joins TRBV4-1 to TRBJ2-2; D might be TRBD2 (5 bases). The CDR3 is 12 amino acids. The germline V gene encodes CDR1 MGHRA and CDR2 YSYEKL. V was trimmed by 1 base and J by 10 bases, leaving 7 bases between them. CDR3 residues: CASSQAGSELFF. CDR3 DNA sequence: TGCGCCAGCAGCCAAGCGGGGTCGGAGCTGTTTTTT.

This clone was seen once. The J gene is TRBJ2-2, the V gene TRBV27, with 8 bases fitting TRBD2. CDR3 length equals 15 residues. Per the germline V gene, CDR1 is MNHEY and CDR2 is SMNVEV (reference sequence). V gave up 6 bases and J gave up 6 bases; unmatched junction bases: 9. CDR3 region: CASRSGTRISGELFF. DNA for the CDR3: TGTGCCAGCAGATCCGGGACTAGGATATCCGGGGAGCTGTTTTTT.

The rearrangement uses TRBV11-3 and TRBJ2-1, with 10 nucleotides matching TRBD2. Germline V gene lookup returns CDR1 SGHNT and CDR2 YENEEA. The CDR3 extends over 17 amino acids. With V trimmed by 1 base and J by 0 bases, 3 bases remained unmatched. The CDR3 sequence: CASSLGLAGVSYNEQFF. The CDR3, as DNA: TGTGCCAGCAGCTTAGGGCTAGCGGGAGTCTCCTACAATGAGCAGTTCTTC.

DNA for the CDR3: TGTGCCAGCAGCGGGGGGGCTAGCACAGATACGCAGTATTTT. Its protein product is CASSGGASTDTQYF. The chain carries TRBV6-4 and TRBJ2-3; the match to TRBD2 covers 8 bases. The germline V gene encodes CDR1 MRHNA and CDR2 SNTAGT. V dropped 6 bases and J dropped 0; count of bases not matched to a gene: 2. The CDR3 length is 14 residues.

As to this clone: Other DNA sequences in this sample translate to the same CDR3. The chain carries TRBV4-1 and TRBJ1-1; tentatively, D is TRBD1 (6 bases). The germline V gene has CDR1 MGHRA and CDR2 YSYEKL. CDR3 length equals 15 residues. V was trimmed by 4 bases and J by 2 bases, leaving 14 bases between them. CDR3 loop: CASSPLGGPNTEAFF. As DNA, the CDR3 is TGCGCCAGCAGCCCCCTGGGGGGGCCTAACACTGAAGCTTTCTTT.

This chain joins TRBV18 and TRBJ1-1; maybe TRBD1 (5 bases). Germline CDR1 is KGHSH and CDR2 is LQKENI. Trimming stripped 3 bases from V and 1 base from J, with 9 bases between. The CDR3 length is 14 residues. CDR3 protein: CASSPLDRNTEAFF. The CDR3 DNA sequence: TGTGCCAGCTCACCCCTTGACAGGAACACTGAAGCTTTCTTT.

V usage is TRBV7-9 and J usage is TRBJ2-4, with TRBD1 as a possible D gene (5 bases). Germline loops: CDR1 SEHNR, CDR2 FQNEAQ (reference sequence). The CDR3 extends over 15 amino acids. V was trimmed by 3 bases and J by 6 bases, leaving 15 bases between them. CDR3 nucleotide sequence: TGTGCCAGCAGCTTCGGGCAAGGGGCAGGAAACATTCAGTACTTC. It is translated as CASSFGQGAGNIQYF. The full variable domain, with the rest looked up from reference TRBV7-9 and TRBJ2-4, is DTGVSQNPRHKITKRGQNVTFRCDPISEHNRLYWYRQTLGQGPEFLTYFQNEAQLEKSRLLSDRFSAERPKGSFSTLEIQRTEQGDSAMYLCASSFGQGAGNIQYFGAGTRLSVL.

The chain carries TRBV28 and TRBJ1-1; D not resolved. Trimming cost V 5 bases and J 3 bases, with 16 bases left between them. This CDR3 comprises 15 residues. The germline gives CDR1 MDHEN, CDR2 SYDVKM. CDR3 residues: CASSTHRPGDTEAFF. CDR3 coding DNA: TGTGCCAGCAGTACTCACCGACCCGGGGACACTGAAGCTTTCTTT.

The chain is built from TRBV11-2 and TRBJ2-1; 9 nucleotides align to TRBD2. The ends lost 0 bases at V and 4 bases at J; junction bases unmatched: 1. The germline gives CDR1 SGHAT, CDR2 FQNNGV. The CDR3 loop spans 15 amino acids. CDR3 coding DNA: TGTGCCAGCAGCTTAGAGCTAGCGGGGTACAATGAGCAGTTCTTC. Its translation: CASSLELAGYNEQFF.

This clone was seen only once. The chain couples TRBV28 to TRBJ1-5; perhaps TRBD1 as D (5 bases). V lost 7 bases and J 3 bases, leaving 10 bases between the germline ends. The CDR3 contains 13 residues. Germline CDR1 and CDR2: MDHEN and SYDVKM. This CDR3 is CASTQGPNQPQHF. DNA of the CDR3: TGTGCCAGCACCCAGGGTCCCAATCAGCCCCAGCATTTT.

The J gene is TRBJ1-5, the V gene TRBV4-2, with 10 nucleotides matching TRBD1. The CDR3 spans 16 residues. The germline CDR1 and CDR2 sequences are LGHNA and YNFKEQ. The trim removed 3 bases at V and 7 bases at J, leaving 9 bases unmatched. The CDR3 region has the DNA TGTGCCAGCAGCCAGGCCGGGACAGGGGCAGGACAGCCCCAGCATTTT. Translating gives CASSQAGTGAGQPQHF.

This clone has more than one count but fewer than ten. The V gene is TRBV5-1, the J gene TRBJ2-7; D might be TRBD2 (5 bases). The CDR3 spans 13 residues. V lost 4 bases, J lost 0 bases, and 8 bases lay in between. Germline loops: CDR1 SGHRS, CDR2 YFSETQ. CDR3 amino acids: CASSRADSYEQYF. CDR3 bases: TGCGCCAGCAGCAGAGCGGACTCCTACGAGCAGTACTTC.

The rearrangement uses TRBV5-1 and TRBJ2-5; tentative D call: TRBD1 (5 bases). V lost 4 bases, J lost 2 bases, and 9 bases lay in between. In germline, CDR1 is SGHRS, CDR2 YFSETQ. This CDR3 is built from 13 residues. In nucleotides, the CDR3 is TGCGCCAGCAGCCAAAGGACACAAGAGACCCAGTACTTC. This translates into CASSQRTQETQYF.

The chain is built from TRBV6-1 and TRBJ2-3; 7 nucleotides line up with TRBD1. This CDR3 region has 15 residues. Germline CDR1 reads MNHNS; CDR2 reads SASEGT. V trimming: 5 bases; J trimming: 1 base; junction bases outside the gene matches: 6. CDR3 loop: CASSTRQGGTDTQYF. As DNA, the CDR3 is TGTGCCAGCAGTACCCGACAGGGAGGCACAGATACGCAGTATTTT.

The chain couples TRBV4-1 to TRBJ2-5, with TRBD1 matching over 10 bases. This CDR3 has 15 residues. Germline CDR1 reads MGHRA; CDR2 reads YSYEKL. J was trimmed by 3 bases and V by 0 bases; bases with no gene match: 1. Here the CDR3 reads CASSQDGTGEETQYF. CDR3 DNA: TGCGCCAGCAGCCAAGACGGGACAGGGGAAGAGACCCAGTACTTC.

The rearrangement uses TRBV11-1 and TRBJ2-3, with 15 bases lining up with TRBD2. This CDR3 spans 17 amino acids. Trimming at V came to 2 bases and at J to 2 bases, leaving 2 bases not matched to a gene. The germline V gene encodes CDR1 SGHAT and CDR2 FQDESV (reference sequence). DNA for the CDR3: TGTGCCAGCAGCTTAAGGACTAGCGGGAGGGCCACAGATACGCAGTATTTT. It codes for CASSLRTSGRATDTQYF. Full variable domain (outside the CDR3, taken from reference TRBV11-1 and TRBJ2-3): EAEVAQSPRYKITEKSQAVAFWCDPISGHATLYWYRQILGQGPELLVQFQDESVVDDSQLPKDRFSAERLKGVDSTLKIQPAELGDSAMYLCASSLRTSGRATDTQYFGPGTRLTVL.

This clone was picked up a small number of times. The chain uses TRBV6-5 and TRBJ1-1; 7 bases are a match to TRBD1. V was pared by 5 bases and J by 4 bases, with 7 bases of the junction left unmatched. The CDR3 has 14 residues. Germline V gene sequence: CDR1 MNHEY, CDR2 SVGAGI. CDR3 loop: CASSGLGGGTEAFF. The CDR3 DNA follows: TGTGCCAGCAGTGGTTTAGGGGGCGGCACTGAAGCTTTCTTT.

The chain recombines TRBV28 with TRBJ1-1, with a possible D match to TRBD1 (5 bases). In germline, CDR1 is MDHEN, CDR2 SYDVKM. The CDR3 totals 15 residues. The V and J ends lost 8 bases and 5 bases respectively, with 21 bases between them. The CDR3, as DNA: TGTGCCAGCCCCCCAGAAGGTAGGGGTGGAACTGAAGCTTTCTTT. This translates into CASPPEGRGGTEAFF.